This T cell receptor beta chain was sequenced in a study of T cell responses to AZD1222 COVID-19 vaccine (dated by TCRdb to the early 2020s). Notes on the research overall: AZD1222 recipients with second doses at about 4 weeks or about 12 weeks were pooled, because spike-specific TCR depth and breadth did not differ between schedules. A total of 233 trial participants underwent TCR sequencing, of whom about 210 had received two doses of AZD1222 and approximately 26 had received two doses of the MenACWY control vaccine. Enrollment into the trials was organized by age into subgroups of 18-55, 56-69 and 70-plus years, and those subgroups contained 148, 28 and 57 TCR-sequenced participants, respectively. Overall study outcomes, separate from this receptor: The 56-69-year group was small, and its depth increase did not reach significance, likely because of low power. A significant rise in spike-specific TCR breadth and depth was observed after two AZD1222 doses relative to day 0 and relative to MenACWY recipients. The vaccine-associated CD4 TCRs covered the entire spike protein, and the dominant responses fell in regions 160-218 and 743-854. Reportedly, close to half of the unique spike-specific TCRs recognized epitopes lying outside the regions that are mutated in the B.1.351 and B.1.1.7 variants. Only six AZD1222 recipients were SARS-CoV-2 seropositive at baseline, limiting conclusions about previously exposed vaccinees. Participants were mostly white British and included more females than males, and it was suggested by the authors that clonal diversity may have been underestimated. Because no day 14 peak-response samples were available, the repertoires could be characterized only after the peak T cell response.

Unmatched junction bases come to 7, with V trimmed by 6 bases and J by 4 bases. The CDR3 spans 14 residues, from the cysteine through the phenylalanine. Only CDR3 DNA is held: 42 bases, read in frame from base 1. From the germline V gene, CDR1 is SGHDN and CDR2 is FVKESK. The time point label, as the study defines it: baseline before first vaccination. Vaccinee samples came from UK trials COV001 and COV002, including a single-blind randomized controlled phase 2/3 trial of AZD1222 (ChAdOx1 nCoV-19) in healthy adults. Trial participant PBMC samples were collected at day 0 and day 28 after the second dose for TCRbeta chain sequencing. This clone came up once. Which antigen it targets is not known. No much larger clonotype is one base removed from it; base qualities were not supplied. The CDR3 regions of human TCRbeta chains were analyzed by immunosequencing. The paper's processing steps were these. TCRs in the repertoires were matched against a reference library of SARS-CoV-2-specific TCRs that had been generated with the MIRA antigen-specificity platform. Breadth was defined as the fraction of unique TCRs that were SARS-CoV-2-associated. Depth was defined as the fraction of total T cells that were SARS-CoV-2-associated. Using the MIRA data, every spike-specific TCR was mapped to the spike region that the TCR reacted to and assigned to either a CD4 or a CD8 class. Log10-transformed breadth and depth values were compared by one-way ANOVA with Sidak's multiple comparisons tests. TCRdb carries this immuneACCESS record with in-frame sequences only. Its versions omit some clonotypes, under half of them owing to an unresolved V gene in the studies checked, with the rest unexplained. V and J calls and clone size are as listed in that table; D and trimming were resolved from the DNA. A total of 110,000 to 150,000 clones appear in this sample, roughly 92% of them only once. The ten largest clonotypes hold over 4% of the sample.

This specimen was peripheral blood, taken on day 0 of AZD1222 vaccination. The source is an adult in good health. The receptor chain draws on TRBV14 and TRBJ2-7, with 9 middle bases fitting TRBD1. The nucleotides are TGTGCCAGCAGTCCCCCGGGACAGGGATACGAGCAGTACTTC. Its protein reads: CASSPPGQGYEQYF.